The 20 T cell receptor beta chains reported below all come from one sample, sequenced in a study of vaccination effects on CD4 cells after COVID-19. These receptors have no known antigen. Cells that had been cultured for roughly ten days were the source of isolated CD4+ T cells. The person had PCR-confirmed SARS-CoV-2 infection between March and December 2020. Of the BNT162b2 and mRNA-1273 vaccines, participants received two doses of one or the other. Measured with immunoSEQ multiplex PCR; TCRdb has only the in-frame clones, and not every one. This table has roughly 46,000 clones, around 70% appearing once. Sequencing used CD4+ T cells from PBMCs cultured without peptide, obtained after COVID-19 vaccination. Every receptor here comes from a human donor who had a prior SARS-CoV-2 infection.

The V gene is TRBV7-9, the J gene TRBJ1-4; 8 positions agree with TRBD1. The germline V gene encodes CDR1 SEHNR and CDR2 FQNEAQ (reference sequence). This CDR3 region has 16 residues. Trimming at V came to 5 bases and at J to 7 bases, leaving 12 bases not matched to a gene. The CDR3 DNA follows: TGTGCCAGCAGCGCCTGGACAGGGCTTAGAGTTGAAAAACTGTTTTTT. Amino acids: CASSAWTGLRVEKLFF. Based on the CDR3 plus reference TRBV7-9 and TRBJ1-4, the full variable domain is DTGVSQNPRHKITKRGQNVTFRCDPISEHNRLYWYRQTLGQGPEFLTYFQNEAQLEKSRLLSDRFSAERPKGSFSTLEIQRTEQGDSAMYLCASSAWTGLRVEKLFFGSGTQLSVL.

The chain employs TRBV18 and TRBJ2-7, with D maybe TRBD1 (5 bases). Germline V gene lookup returns CDR1 KGHSH and CDR2 LQKENI. V lost 5 bases, J lost 2 bases, and 16 bases lay in between. CDR3 length equals 15 residues. For the CDR3, the DNA is TGTGCCAGCTCAGCTACGACGACAGTTCCCTACGAGCAGTACTTC. This encodes CASSATTTVPYEQYF. The entire variable domain, with the rest obtained from reference TRBV18 and TRBJ2-7, is as follows: NAGVMQNPRHLVRRRGQEARLRCSPMKGHSHVYWYRQLPEEGLKFMVYLQKENIIDESGMPKERFSAEFPKEGPSILRIQQVVRGDSAAYFCASSATTTVPYEQYFGPGTRLTVT.

The CDR3 protein is CASSPQAGDWTDTQYF. CDR3 DNA sequence: TGTGCCAGCAGCCCCCAGGCGGGAGATTGGACAGATACGCAGTATTTT. The chain couples TRBV7-9 to TRBJ2-3; 7 bases are shared with TRBD2. The junction had 11 bases not matched to a gene; V was cut back by 5 bases and J by 3 bases. Germline values: CDR1 SEHNR, CDR2 FQNEAQ (reference sequence). The CDR3 runs to 16 residues.

In its sample, this clone was seen a few times. The chain recombines TRBV7-3 with TRBJ1-5; 8 nucleotides align to TRBD1. This CDR3 has 14 amino acids. Germline CDR1 is SGHTA and CDR2 is FQGTGA. With V trimmed by 4 bases and J by 6 bases, 5 bases remained unmatched. The CDR3 nucleotides read TGTGCCAGCAGCTCACAGGGGGGGAGTCAGCCCCAGCATTTT. Amino acids: CASSSQGGSQPQHF.

The chain joins TRBV3-1 (or the pseudogene TRBV3-2) to TRBJ1-3, with no clear D. The V gene's germline CDR1 is LGHDT and CDR2 YNNKEL (reference sequence). V dropped 2 bases and J dropped 3 bases, with 5 bases sitting between them. There are 13 residues in the CDR3. CDR3 bases: TGTGCCAGCAGCCAACGGGGTGGAAACACCATATATTTT. It specifies CASSQRGGNTIYF.

The chain joins TRBV7-9 to TRBJ1-2; D gene ambiguous. CDR3 length: 12 amino acids. The V gene lost 1 base and the J gene lost 3 bases, with 3 bases spanning the gap. From germline, CDR1 is SEHNR and CDR2 FQNEAQ (reference sequence). CDR3 in DNA: TGTGCCAGCAGCTTAGGAGACTATGGCTACACCTTC. It yields the protein CASSLGDYGYTF.

The chain carries TRBV4-3 and TRBJ2-1, with 8 bases lining up with TRBD2. The ends lost 4 bases at V and 4 bases at J; junction bases unmatched: 6. This CDR3 region has 15 residues. Germline values: CDR1 LGHNA, CDR2 YSLEER. The CDR3 protein is CASSRVAGRYNEQFF. The CDR3, as DNA: TGCGCCAGCAGCCGGGTAGCGGGACGTTACAATGAGCAGTTCTTC.

The chain carries TRBV6-5 and TRBJ2-1; D possibly matches TRBD1 or TRBD2 (5 bases each). This CDR3 comprises 12 residues. V gave up 6 bases and J gave up 7 bases, with 10 bases separating them. Germline V lookup: CDR1 MNHEY, CDR2 SVGAGI. CDR3 amino acids: CASRGDENEQFF. The CDR3 nucleotides are TGTGCCAGCAGGGGGGATGAGAATGAGCAGTTCTTC.

V and J are TRBV19 and TRBJ1-5, with 7 bases aligning to TRBD1. This CDR3 is 15 amino acids long. Germline V gene data show CDR1 as LNHDA and CDR2 as SQIVND (reference sequence). The junction had 11 bases not matched to a gene; V was cut back by 9 bases and J by 3 bases. In nucleotides, the CDR3 is TGTGCCAGCACCCCTCGACAGGGAACCAATCAGCCCCAGCATTTT. Protein sequence: CASTPRQGTNQPQHF.

The chain links TRBV7-2 to TRBJ2-5; 10 nucleotides agree with TRBD2. This CDR3 is 16 amino acids long. V was pared by 5 bases and J by 2 bases, with 8 bases of the junction left unmatched. Germline V gene sequence: CDR1 SGHTA, CDR2 FQGNSA. The CDR3 protein is CASSHQAGGRQETQYF. The CDR3 bases are TGTGCCAGCAGCCACCAAGCGGGGGGGCGGCAAGAGACCCAGTACTTC.

CDR3 bases: TGTGCCATCAGAGATACAGGGTCCGGCTACAATGAGCAGTTCTTC. As protein: CAIRDTGSGYNEQFF. The chain combines TRBV10-3 with TRBJ2-1; the D gene is possibly TRBD1 (6 bases). CDR1 is ENHRY, CDR2 SYGVKD, per germline. This CDR3 comprises 15 residues. V was pared by 6 bases and J by 3 bases, with 15 bases between.

The CDR3 spells CASSAQPGTDTQYF. The DNA of the CDR3 is TGTGCCAGCAGCGCCCAACCAGGCACAGATACGCAGTATTTT. This rearrangement joins TRBV9 to TRBJ2-3, with unresolved D. The CDR3 loop spans 14 amino acids. Between the trimmed V and J ends, which lost 3 bases and 1 base, there was a span of 9 bases. Looked up from germline, CDR1 is SGDLS and CDR2 is YYNGEE.

This chain connects TRBV7-2 to TRBJ2-7; TRBD1 aligns across 9 bases. In germline, CDR1 is SGHTA, CDR2 FQGNSA. The CDR3 is made up of 16 amino acids. V gave up 3 bases and J gave up 4 bases; unmatched junction bases: 10. CDR3 region: CASSFQATGGVYEQYF. The CDR3 nucleotides are TGTGCCAGCAGCTTTCAGGCTACAGGGGGCGTGTACGAGCAGTACTTC. Using reference TRBV7-2 and TRBJ2-7 for the parts outside the CDR3, the full variable domain is GAGVSQSPSNKVTEKGKDVELRCDPISGHTALYWYRQSLGQGLEFLIYFQGNSAPDKSGLPSDRFSAERTGGSVSTLTIQRTQQEDSAVYLCASSFQATGGVYEQYFGPGTRLTVT.

The chain couples TRBV7-9 to TRBJ1-3; D not resolved. Germline CDR1 reads SEHNR; CDR2 reads FQNEAQ (reference sequence). V dropped 7 bases and J dropped 0 bases, with 13 bases sitting between them. This CDR3 contains 15 residues. The CDR3 is CASTIGRNSGNTIYF. For the CDR3, the DNA is TGTGCCAGCACCATAGGGAGGAACTCTGGAAACACCATATATTTT.

This chain connects TRBV5-1 to TRBJ2-1; 8 bases agree with TRBD2. With 6 bases clipped from V and 7 bases from J, the junction kept 9 bases outside the gene matches. CDR3 length: 14 amino acids. The germline gives CDR1 SGHRS, CDR2 YFSETQ. This chain's CDR3 is CASNDGRAGNEQFF. The CDR3 DNA reads TGCGCCAGCAACGACGGGAGGGCGGGTAATGAGCAGTTCTTC.

This clone was seen more than once but under ten times. The chain carries TRBV3-1 (or the pseudogene TRBV3-2) and TRBJ2-1; D may be TRBD1 (5 bases). The CDR3 runs 16 residues. The germline CDR1 and CDR2 sequences are LGHDT and YNNKEL (reference sequence). Trimming stripped 4 bases from V and 6 bases from J, with 19 bases between. The CDR3 bases are TGTGCCAGCAGCCCCTTACATGTGATAGGGGTCAATGAGCAGTTCTTC. Its protein is CASSPLHVIGVNEQFF.

The chain carries TRBV5-1 and TRBJ2-3; tentatively, D is TRBD1 (6 bases). This CDR3 spans 14 amino acids. Germline V CDR1 and CDR2: SGHRS, YFSETQ. Trimming took off 2 bases at V and 5 bases at J, with 12 bases between the two ends. CDR3 in amino acids: CASSLGGDKDTQYF. The CDR3 bases are TGCGCCAGCAGCTTAGGTGGGGACAAAGATACGCAGTATTTT.

This clone was observed a single time. The chain recombines TRBV27 with TRBJ1-2; 7 nucleotides agree with TRBD1. Germline V CDR1 and CDR2: MNHEY, SMNVEV (reference sequence). The length of the CDR3 is 17 residues. After removal of 2 bases from V and 4 bases from J, the junction contained 13 bases not matched to a gene. The CDR3 loop is CASSLLHRQGALYGYTF. CDR3 bases: TGTGCCAGCAGTTTACTACACCGACAGGGCGCGCTCTATGGCTACACCTTC.

This sequence joins TRBV27 and TRBJ2-5; D is unresolved. The germline CDR1 and CDR2 sequences are MNHEY and SMNVEV (reference sequence). V was shortened by 5 bases and J by 4 bases, with 14 bases between the two germline ends. The length of the CDR3 is 14 residues. The CDR3 DNA reads as TGTGCCAGCAGTCAACTGGCCACTCGAGAGACCCAGTACTTC. Translated: CASSQLATRETQYF.

The chain links TRBV24-1 to TRBJ2-2; 10 bases align to TRBD1. The germline CDR1 and CDR2 sequences are KGHDR and SFDVKD. The CDR3 sequence is 16 residues long. Unmatched junction bases numbered 7, after V lost 3 bases and J lost 7 bases. Written as DNA, the CDR3 is TGTGCCACCAGTGATACACGACAGGGGGCGGGCGGGGAGCTGTTTTTT. It encodes CATSDTRQGAGGELFF.